These 12 T cell receptor beta chains came from one sample sequenced in a study of blood T cell repertoires in COVID-19 (dated by TCRdb to 2018 to 2021). Receptors were amplified or captured by the immunoSEQ multiplex PCR assay. Not all clones reach the TCRdb copy of this immuneACCESS table, which keeps in-frame sequences only. Checked studies attribute under half of the gap to unresolved V genes and leave the rest unexplained. The sample table lists about 230,000 clones, 88% of them with a count of one. 2% to 2.5% of the sample belongs to the ten largest clones. Source material: PBMCs or T cells enriched from blood (not recorded which). The origin of the receptors is a woman between 35 and 50 years old with acute COVID-19.

This clone was detected once. The chain couples TRBV19 to TRBJ1-2, with D possibly being TRBD1 (6 bases). Germline CDR1 reads LNHDA; CDR2 reads SQIVND (reference sequence). Trimming took 5 bases from V and 4 from J, leaving 14 bases between them. CDR3 length: 14 residues. The CDR3 region is CASSAGGGAYGYTF. CDR3 in DNA: TGTGCCAGTAGTGCCGGTGGGGGGGCCTATGGCTACACCTTC.

The chain employs TRBV7-2 and TRBJ1-6; D is possibly TRBD1 (5 bases). Trimming took 1 base from V and 13 from J, leaving 14 bases between them. CDR3 length equals 14 residues. The germline V gene has CDR1 SGHTA and CDR2 FQGNSA. The CDR3 sequence is CASSLVVRAAPLHF. DNA for the CDR3: TGTGCCAGCAGCTTAGTCGTCAGGGCTGCCCCCCTCCACTTT.

V usage is TRBV9 and J usage is TRBJ2-1; 12 bases align to TRBD2. This CDR3 spans 16 amino acids. Unmatched junction bases numbered 10, after V lost 3 bases and J lost 9 bases. CDR1 is SGDLS, CDR2 YYNGEE, per germline. For the CDR3, the DNA is TGTGCCAGCAGCGCCTTTTCTAGCGGGGGGGCCAGTGAGCAGTTCTTC. This codes for CASSAFSSGGASEQFF.

V and J are TRBV9 and TRBJ1-1; unclear D gene. The CDR3 contains 16 residues. Germline CDR1 and CDR2: SGDLS and YYNGEE. V was clipped by 0 bases and J by 1 base, with 13 bases between them. The CDR3 loop reads CASSVDFRGSNTEAFF. DNA for the CDR3: TGTGCCAGCAGCGTAGATTTCCGGGGTTCGAACACTGAAGCTTTCTTT.

The V gene is TRBV7-2, the J gene TRBJ1-1; 8 bases agree with TRBD1. CDR1 and CDR2 from the germline V gene are SGHTA and FQGNSA. Germline trimming cut 1 base from V and 2 bases from J; bases unmatched to any gene: 3. The CDR3 is 15 residues long. CDR3 region: CASSLGTGTNTEAFF. CDR3 DNA sequence: TGTGCCAGCAGCTTAGGGACAGGGACTAACACTGAAGCTTTCTTT.

The chain couples TRBV7-9 to TRBJ1-3, with no clear D. The V and J ends lost 5 bases and 8 bases respectively, with 13 bases between them. The CDR3 runs to 13 residues. Germline V gene data show CDR1 as SEHNR and CDR2 as FQNEAQ (reference sequence). The CDR3 DNA sequence: TGTGCCAGCAGCCCACTATCAAAGGACACCATATATTTT. Translation: CASSPLSKDTIYF.

V is TRBV12-3 or TRBV12-4 and J is TRBJ1-6, with D possibly being TRBD1 (6 bases). Trimming cost V 6 bases and J 12 bases, with 12 bases left between them. The CDR3 totals 12 residues. The CDR3 DNA is TGTGCCAGCAGGGAAGGGGGAGTACCCCTCCACTTT. Its translation: CASREGGVPLHF.

CDR3 sequence reads: CASSSIAKSSYNEQFF. The CDR3, as DNA: TGTGCCAGCAGCTCTATAGCTAAGAGCTCCTACAATGAGCAGTTCTTC. V gene TRBV7-2 combines with J gene TRBJ2-1; D remains ambiguous. CDR1 and CDR2 (germline): SGHTA, FQGNSA. Trimming left V 4 bases short and J 0 bases short, with 13 bases between. There are 16 residues in the CDR3.

The chain combines TRBV18 with TRBJ2-3; D is perhaps TRBD1 (6 bases). Trimming pared 2 bases from V and 2 bases from J, leaving 17 bases between. This CDR3 is 17 amino acids long. Germline V gives CDR1 KGHSH, CDR2 LQKENI. CDR3: CASSPSETQGFTDTQYF. In DNA, the CDR3 is TGTGCCAGCTCACCATCCGAAACGCAGGGGTTCACAGATACGCAGTATTTT.

V usage is TRBV27 and J usage is TRBJ2-7; 8 bases match TRBD2. The CDR3 extends over 14 amino acids. Trimming at V came to 6 bases and at J to 0 bases, leaving 4 bases not matched to a gene. Germline values: CDR1 MNHEY, CDR2 SMNVEV (reference sequence). The CDR3: CASRVAGSSYEQYV. The CDR3, as DNA: TGTGCCAGCAGGGTAGCGGGGAGCTCCTACGAGCAGTACGTC.

V usage is TRBV11-2 and J usage is TRBJ1-2; the match to TRBD1 covers 8 bases. Germline lookup yields CDR1 SGHAT and CDR2 FQNNGV. The junction had 8 bases not matched to a gene; V was cut back by 4 bases and J by 1 base. The CDR3 is 16 amino acids. The CDR3 bases are TGTGCCAGCAGCTCCCCACAGGGGGGCTATAACTATGGCTACACCTTC. This translates into CASSSPQGGYNYGYTF.

This chain connects TRBV25-1 to TRBJ2-5, with TRBD1 matching over 9 bases. The CDR3 runs 14 residues. V trimming: 6 bases; J trimming: 2 bases; junction bases outside the gene matches: 4. Germline values: CDR1 MGHDK, CDR2 SYGVNS. The CDR3 DNA reads TGTGCCAGCAGGGACAGGGGTGGGCAAGAGACCCAGTACTTC. This sequence encodes CASRDRGGQETQYF.